The rows below give T cell receptor beta chains drawn from one sample of a study of neurological immune-mediated disorders. TCRdb ran MiXCR on the 5' RACE reads and lists one entry per CDR3 protein. The sample has roughly 30,000 distinct CDR3 sequences; about 6.9% are singletons. Material: PBMCs. All receptors derive from a woman aged 45-59 years in good health. CDR3s include the opening cysteine and the closing phenylalanine or tryptophan. A D gene is named only where the DNA matches it firmly. Rows give clone size only sometimes, using once, few, many, or a class for an expanded clone.

cdr3_aa cdr3_nt j_call clone_size d_call v_call
CASSLALQTGELFF TGCGCCAGCAGCTTGGCTCTACAAACCGGGGAGCTGTTTTTT TRBJ2-2 many NA TRBV5-1
CASSFFSSNEQFF TGCGCCAGCAGCTTCTTCTCCTCAAATGAGCAGTTCTTC TRBJ2-1 many NA TRBV5-1
CASSLWGQVGDTIYF TGTGCCAGCAGCTTGTGGGGCCAAGTCGGAGACACCATATATTTT TRBJ1-3 many NA TRBV5-5
CASSLIGRDSPLHF TGTGCCAGCAGCCTAATAGGACGGGATTCACCCCTCCACTTT TRBJ1-6 many NA TRBV7-2
CSARESPPDIQYF TGCAGTGCTAGAGAAAGCCCACCAGACATTCAGTACTTC TRBJ2-4 many NA TRBV20-1
CASSPLLGQGSNQPQHF TGTGCCAGCAGCCCGCTTCTGGGACAGGGGAGCAATCAGCCCCAGCATTTT TRBJ1-5 few TRBD1 TRBV7-9
CASSLLGGNYNEQFF TGTGCCAGCAGTTTATTGGGGGGGAATTACAATGAGCAGTTCTTC TRBJ2-1 many TRBD2 TRBV28
CASSQDYRASGSDEQYF TGCGCCAGCAGCCAAGATTACCGGGCTAGCGGGAGCGACGAGCAGTACTTC TRBJ2-7 many TRBD2 TRBV4-3
CASSAEGPQETQYF TGTGCCAGCAGCGCTGAAGGCCCCCAGGAGACCCAGTACTTC TRBJ2-5 many NA TRBV7-9
CASRGLGSTDTQYF TGTGCCAGCAGGGGACTAGGCAGCACAGATACGCAGTATTTT TRBJ2-3 many TRBD2 TRBV7-2
CSAAAGLANYGYTF TGCAGTGCTGCCGCGGGGTTGGCTAACTATGGCTACACCTTC TRBJ1-2 many NA TRBV20-1
CAIRPALAGAYEQYF TGTGCCATCAGACCCGCACTAGCGGGGGCCTACGAGCAGTACTTC TRBJ2-7 many TRBD2 TRBV10-3
CASSLEWRGQETQYF TGTGCCAGCAGCTTAGAGTGGAGGGGCCAAGAGACCCAGTACTTC TRBJ2-5 many NA TRBV11-2
CASSFRGSYEQYF TGCGCCAGCAGCTTTAGGGGCTCCTACGAGCAGTACTTC TRBJ2-7 many NA TRBV5-1
CASSNRDRAYNEQFF TGTGCCAGCAGCAACCGGGACAGAGCCTACAATGAGCAGTTCTTC TRBJ2-1 many TRBD1 TRBV7-2
CASSRGTSGRVYEQYF TGTGCCAGCAGCCGGGGGACTAGCGGGCGAGTCTACGAGCAGTACTTC TRBJ2-7 many TRBD2 TRBV25-1
CSPQDSPGTDTQYF TGCAGTCCCCAAGACAGTCCGGGCACAGATACGCAGTATTTT TRBJ2-3 NA NA TRBV20-1
CASSDGFNTEAFF TGTGCCAGCAGTGACGGGTTTAACACTGAAGCTTTCTTT TRBJ1-1 many NA TRBV6-1
CAIGQGDNQPQHF TGTGCCATTGGTCAGGGTGACAATCAGCCCCAGCATTTT TRBJ1-5 many NA TRBV2
CASSLVPGQGGSGNTIYF TGCGCCAGCAGCTTAGTCCCGGGACAGGGAGGCTCTGGAAACACCATATATTTT TRBJ1-3 many TRBD1 TRBV5-1
CSAPGTGSATTEAFF TGCAGTGCGCCCGGGACAGGGTCCGCTACGACTGAAGCTTTCTTT TRBJ1-1 many TRBD1 TRBV20-1
CASSLANRNTEAFF TGTGCCAGCAGCTTGGCCAACAGGAACACTGAAGCTTTCTTT TRBJ1-1 many NA TRBV5-6
CASSLHTTDTQYF TGCGCCAGCAGCTTGCACACGACAGATACGCAGTATTTT TRBJ2-3 many NA TRBV5-1
CASSLVGRPPSPLHF TGTGCCAGCAGCTTAGTCGGCAGGCCACCTTCACCCCTCCACTTT TRBJ1-6 many NA TRBV7-2
CASSSGQGGVNTEAFF TGCGCCAGCAGCTCCGGACAGGGCGGAGTGAACACTGAAGCTTTCTTT TRBJ1-1 many TRBD1 TRBV5-1
CASSRDRATSGANVLTF TGTGCCAGCAGCCGAGACAGGGCCACCTCTGGGGCCAACGTCCTGACTTTC TRBJ2-6 few TRBD1 TRBV13
CASSPLSQGGQPQHF TGTGCCAGCTCACCATTGTCGCAGGGCGGGCAGCCCCAGCATTTT TRBJ1-5 many NA TRBV18
CASSLGTGGSASSYNEQFF TGCGCCAGCAGCCTTGGGACGGGAGGCAGTGCTAGCTCCTACAATGAGCAGTTCTTC TRBJ2-1 many TRBD2 TRBV5-1
CSVYDDRVNTIYF TGCAGCGTATATGATGACAGGGTAAACACCATATATTTT TRBJ1-3 many TRBD1 TRBV29-1
CASAPGTEAFF TGTGCCAGCGCCCCCGGCACTGAAGCTTTCTTT TRBJ1-1 NA NA TRBV28
CASGRLAKNIQYF TGTGCCAGCGGTCGCTTAGCCAAAAACATTCAGTACTTC TRBJ2-4 many NA TRBV6-5
CASSPRTKRGETQYF TGCGCCAGCAGCCCGAGGACCAAGCGAGGGGAGACCCAGTACTTC TRBJ2-5 many NA TRBV5-1
CASSDGRDTEAFF TGTGCCAGCAGCGACGGACGGGACACTGAAGCTTTCTTT TRBJ1-1 many NA TRBV6-2/TRBV6-3
CSARGLGGPNQPQHF TGCAGTGCTAGGGGTTTGGGAGGTCCTAATCAGCCCCAGCATTTT TRBJ1-5 many NA TRBV20-1
CASGLFTGELFF TGTGCTAGTGGTCTATTCACCGGGGAGCTGTTTTTT TRBJ2-2 many NA TRBV12-5
CASRRGGEQYF TGTGCCAGCAGACGAGGGGGCGAGCAGTACTTC TRBJ2-7 many NA TRBV3-1
CSVEDLPGASYEQYF TGCAGCGTTGAAGATCTTCCGGGGGCGAGTTACGAGCAGTACTTC TRBJ2-7 medium-sized NA TRBV29-1
CASSLGGARSYEQYF TGTGCCAGCAGCTTAGGGGGGGCTAGATCCTACGAGCAGTACTTC TRBJ2-7 many NA TRBV7-9
CASLSVYNEQFF TGTGCCAGCTTGAGCGTATACAATGAGCAGTTCTTC TRBJ2-1 NA NA TRBV28
CASSSYPRDRSLEAFF TGTGCCAGCAGCTCCTACCCCCGGGACAGAAGTTTGGAAGCTTTCTTT TRBJ1-1 many TRBD1 TRBV6-2/TRBV6-3
CASSLAGALMGTQYF TGTGCCAGCAGTTTAGCCGGAGCGCTGATGGGGACCCAGTACTTC TRBJ2-5 many NA TRBV12-3/TRBV12-4
CASSLEQQGSGTDTQYF TGCGCCAGCAGCTTGGAACAACAGGGGTCCGGCACAGATACGCAGTATTTT TRBJ2-3 many TRBD1 TRBV5-1
CSARGLAGVLVMDYEQFF TGCAGTGCTAGGGGACTAGCGGGAGTTTTAGTTATGGACTATGAGCAGTTCTTC TRBJ2-1 many TRBD2 TRBV20-1
CASSFQGNYGYTF TGTGCCAGCAGTTTTCAGGGGAACTATGGCTACACCTTC TRBJ1-2 many NA TRBV12-3/TRBV12-4
CASSPGQGWQQYF TGTGCCAGCAGCCCCGGACAGGGTTGGCAGCAGTACTTC TRBJ2-7 many TRBD1 TRBV5-5
CASSLAPSYTMGGELFF TGTGCCAGCAGCCTGGCCCCAAGTTACACAATGGGCGGGGAGCTGTTTTTT TRBJ2-2 medium-sized NA TRBV14